The text below deals with one T cell receptor beta chain. The data originate from a study of blood T cell repertoires in COVID-19. In germline, CDR1 is SGHKS, CDR2 YYEKEE (reference sequence). V trimming: 4 bases; J trimming: 5 bases; junction bases outside the gene matches: 5. The CDR3 extends over 14 amino acids. Clones were read by immunoSEQ multiplex PCR, and TCRdb kept only the in-frame ones, dropping some. This table has over 95,000 clones, around 85% appearing once. The rearrangement joins TRBV5-5 to TRBJ1-4; 7 positions agree with TRBD1. The sequenced sample consisted of peripheral blood. The TCR sequence derives from an older woman with COVID-19, enrolled during active disease. CDR3 amino acids: CASSRGQRNEKLFF. CDR3 bases: TGTGCCAGCAGCCGGGGACAGAGAAATGAAAAACTGTTTTTT.